Sequencing of this T cell receptor beta chain was carried out in a study of blood T cell repertoires in COVID-19. Study in general: Collection of acute and convalescent COVID-19 samples took place in the United States, Italy and Spain. PBMCs, B-cell-depleted T cells, or T cells provided the cDNA or gDNA that made up the material.

Generated by immunoSEQ multiplex PCR, the TCRdb table keeps only in-frame clones and is missing some. The sample includes 430,000 or so clones, roughly 90% seen only once; the top ten take roughly 0.76%. V was trimmed by 1 base and J by 10 bases, leaving 14 bases between them. This CDR3 has 15 residues. CDR1 and CDR2 from the germline V gene are MNHNS and SASEGT. This rearrangement joins TRBV6-1 to TRBJ1-6; D unresolved. The sequence was collected from a man younger than 30 with COVID-19, enrolled during active disease. Sequencing used peripheral blood. The CDR3 nucleotides read TGTGCCAGCAGTGAAGGGAGATTTCAATGGTCACCCCTCCACTTT. It specifies CASSEGRFQWSPLHF.